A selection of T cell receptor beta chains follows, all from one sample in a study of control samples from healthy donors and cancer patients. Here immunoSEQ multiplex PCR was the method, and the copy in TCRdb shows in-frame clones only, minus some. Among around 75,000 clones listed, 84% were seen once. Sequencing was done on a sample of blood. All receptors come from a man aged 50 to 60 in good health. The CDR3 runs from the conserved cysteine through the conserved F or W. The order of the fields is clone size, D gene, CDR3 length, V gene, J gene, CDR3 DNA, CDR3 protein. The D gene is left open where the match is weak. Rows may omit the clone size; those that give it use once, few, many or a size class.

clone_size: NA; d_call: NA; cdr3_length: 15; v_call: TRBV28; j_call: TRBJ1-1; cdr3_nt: TGTGCCAGCAACAACTTGTTGGGAGTGGACACTGAAGCTTTCTTT; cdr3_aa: CASNNLLGVDTEAFF
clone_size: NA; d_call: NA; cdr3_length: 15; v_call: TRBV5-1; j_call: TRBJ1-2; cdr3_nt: TGCGCCAGCAGCCCGGGGCCACCCCCGGAGTATGGCTACACCTTC; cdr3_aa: CASSPGPPPEYGYTF
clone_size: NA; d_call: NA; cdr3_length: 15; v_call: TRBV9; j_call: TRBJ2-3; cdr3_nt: TGTGCCAGCAGCCCCCTAGGGCGGGGTGGAGATACGCAGTATTTT; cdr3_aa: CASSPLGRGGDTQYF
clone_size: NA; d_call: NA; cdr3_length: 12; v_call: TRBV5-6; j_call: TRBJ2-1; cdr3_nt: TGTGCCAGCAGCCTAAAGACCGGTTTGCAGTTCTTC; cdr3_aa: CASSLKTGLQFF
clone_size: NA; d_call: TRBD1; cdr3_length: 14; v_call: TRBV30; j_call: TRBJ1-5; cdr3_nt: TGTGCCTCGAAGACAGGGAACGGCAATCAGCCCCAGCATTTT; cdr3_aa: CASKTGNGNQPQHF
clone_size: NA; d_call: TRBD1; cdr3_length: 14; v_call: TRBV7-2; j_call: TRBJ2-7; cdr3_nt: TGTGCCAGCAGCCCGGGACAGAGCTCCTACGAGCAGTACTTC; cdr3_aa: CASSPGQSSYEQYF
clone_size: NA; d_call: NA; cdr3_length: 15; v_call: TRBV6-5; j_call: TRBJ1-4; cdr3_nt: TGTGCCAGCAACCACGGGGCCCAATATAATGAAAAACTGTTTTTT; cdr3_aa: CASNHGAQYNEKLFF
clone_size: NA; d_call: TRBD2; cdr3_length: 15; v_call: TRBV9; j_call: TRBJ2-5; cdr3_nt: TGTGCCAGCAGCGGTGGGGTAGCGGGAACCGAGACCCAGTACTTC; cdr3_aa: CASSGGVAGTETQYF
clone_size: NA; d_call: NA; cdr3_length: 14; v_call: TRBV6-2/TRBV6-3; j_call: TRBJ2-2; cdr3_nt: TGTGCCAGCAGTTACTCAACGGTAACCGGGGAGCTGTTTTTT; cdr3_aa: CASSYSTVTGELFF
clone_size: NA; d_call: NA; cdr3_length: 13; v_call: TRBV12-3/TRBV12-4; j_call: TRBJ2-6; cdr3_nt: TGTGCCAGCAGTGTGGCTGGGGCCAACGTCCTGACTTTC; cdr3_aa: CASSVAGANVLTF
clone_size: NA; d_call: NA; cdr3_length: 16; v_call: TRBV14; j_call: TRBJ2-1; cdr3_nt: TGTGCCAGCAGCCGGCGGGGTAGCGGAGGTCACAATGAGCAGTTCTTC; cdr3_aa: CASSRRGSGGHNEQFF
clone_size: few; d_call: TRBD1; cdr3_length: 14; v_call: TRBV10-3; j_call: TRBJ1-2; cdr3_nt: TGTGCCATCAGTCTTGGACAGGGCGGCTATGGCTACACCTTC; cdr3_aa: CAISLGQGGYGYTF
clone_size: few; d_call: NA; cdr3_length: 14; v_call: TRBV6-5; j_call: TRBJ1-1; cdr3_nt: TGTGCCAGCTCGAGGGGGGCCCGGGGAACTGAAGCTTTCTTT; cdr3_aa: CASSRGARGTEAFF
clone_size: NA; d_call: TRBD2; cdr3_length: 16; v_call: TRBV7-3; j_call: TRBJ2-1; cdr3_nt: TGTGCCAGCAGCGGACTAGCGGGGGGGCCGCACAATGAGCAGTTCTTC; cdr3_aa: CASSGLAGGPHNEQFF
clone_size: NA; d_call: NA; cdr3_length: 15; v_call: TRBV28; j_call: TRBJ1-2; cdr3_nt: TGTGCCAGCAGTTCGGTGGGGGGGTGGCAAGGTGGCTACACCTTC; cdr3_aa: CASSSVGGWQGGYTF
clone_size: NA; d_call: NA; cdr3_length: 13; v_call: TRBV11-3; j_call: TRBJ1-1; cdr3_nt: TGTGCCAGCAGCTTAGAGGGGGACACTGAAGCTTTCTTT; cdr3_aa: CASSLEGDTEAFF
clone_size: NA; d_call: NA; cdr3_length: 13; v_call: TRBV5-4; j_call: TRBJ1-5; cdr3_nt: TGTGCCAGCAGCTTGGCCGGCAATCAGCCCCAGCATTTT; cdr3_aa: CASSLAGNQPQHF
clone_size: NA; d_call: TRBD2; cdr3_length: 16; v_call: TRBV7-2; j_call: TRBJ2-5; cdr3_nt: TGTGCCAGCAGCTTAGTTCCGGGACTAGGCTTCGAGACCCAGTACTTC; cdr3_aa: CASSLVPGLGFETQYF
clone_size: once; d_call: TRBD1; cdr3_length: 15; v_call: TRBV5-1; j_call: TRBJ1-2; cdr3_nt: TGCGCCAGCGGAGGACAGGGTGCTGCTAACTATGGCTACACCTTC; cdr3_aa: CASGGQGAANYGYTF
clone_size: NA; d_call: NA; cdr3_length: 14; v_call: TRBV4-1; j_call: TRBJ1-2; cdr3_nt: TGCGCCAGCAGCCAAGTGGGGCAGTACTATGGCTACACCTTC; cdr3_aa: CASSQVGQYYGYTF
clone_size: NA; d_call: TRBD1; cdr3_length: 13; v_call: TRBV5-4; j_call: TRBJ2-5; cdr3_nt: TGTGCCAGCAGACTCTCAGGGGGAGAGACCCAGTACTTC; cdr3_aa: CASRLSGGETQYF
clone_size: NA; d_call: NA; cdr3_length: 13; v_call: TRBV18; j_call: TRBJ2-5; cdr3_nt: TGTGCCAGCTCACTAGGGCACCAAGAGACCCAGTACTTC; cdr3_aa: CASSLGHQETQYF
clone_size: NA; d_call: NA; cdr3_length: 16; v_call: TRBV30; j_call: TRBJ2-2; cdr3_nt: TGTGCCTGGACCCCTCGGGGTTTAGTGAACACCGGGGAGCTGTTTTTT; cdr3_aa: CAWTPRGLVNTGELFF
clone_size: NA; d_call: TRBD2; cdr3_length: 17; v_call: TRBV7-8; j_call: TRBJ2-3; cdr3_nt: TGTGCCAGCAGCTTAGCGAAACTAGCGGGAGGTCAAGATACGCAGTATTTT; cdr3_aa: CASSLAKLAGGQDTQYF
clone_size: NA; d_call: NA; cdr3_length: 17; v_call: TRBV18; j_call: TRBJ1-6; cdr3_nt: TGTGCCAGCTCACCCAGACCAGCGAGGTCCTATAATTCACCCCTCCACTTT; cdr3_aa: CASSPRPARSYNSPLHF
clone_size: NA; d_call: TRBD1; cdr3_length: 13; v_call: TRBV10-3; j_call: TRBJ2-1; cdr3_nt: TGTGCCATCAGTGACAGGGGGCTTGGGGAGCAGTTCTTC; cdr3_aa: CAISDRGLGEQFF
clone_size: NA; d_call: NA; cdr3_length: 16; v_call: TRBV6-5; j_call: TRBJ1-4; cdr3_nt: TGTGCCAGCAGTTTCGCACCGATCGCAACTAATGAAAAACTGTTTTTT; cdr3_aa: CASSFAPIATNEKLFF
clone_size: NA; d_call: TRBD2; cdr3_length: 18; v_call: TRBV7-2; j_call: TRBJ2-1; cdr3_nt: TGTGCCAGCAGCTTAATACTCGGGGGTAGCGGGAGAATGGGAGAGCAGTTCTTC; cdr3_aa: CASSLILGGSGRMGEQFF
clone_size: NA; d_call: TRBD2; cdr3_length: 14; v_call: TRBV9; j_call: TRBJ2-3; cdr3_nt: TGTGCCAGCACCCGACTAGCGGACACAGATACGCAGTATTTT; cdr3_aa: CASTRLADTDTQYF
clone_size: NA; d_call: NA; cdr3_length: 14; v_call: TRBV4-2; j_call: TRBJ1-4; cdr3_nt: TGTGCCAGCAGCCAAGGGACGTCCGGTGAAAAACTGTTTTTT; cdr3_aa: CASSQGTSGEKLFF
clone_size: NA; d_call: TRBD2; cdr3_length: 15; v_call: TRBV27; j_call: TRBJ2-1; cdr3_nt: TGTGCCAGCAGTTTGGTTAGCGGGGGGGCGGGTGAGCAGTTCTTC; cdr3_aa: CASSLVSGGAGEQFF
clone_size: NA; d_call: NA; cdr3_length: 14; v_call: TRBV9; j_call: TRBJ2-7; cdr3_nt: TGTGCCAGCAGCGTAGCTCCGAATTTCTACGAGCAGTACTTC; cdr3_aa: CASSVAPNFYEQYF